The 9 T cell receptor beta chains presented below share a single source sample, sequenced in a study of CD8+ T cells in alopecia areata (dated by TCRdb to between 2017 and 2018). The treatment or condition label on this specimen signifies: oral pan-JAK inhibitor, 5-10 mg twice daily. To prepare the library, the immunoSEQ multiplex PCR assay was applied. For TCR sequencing, RNA was extracted from every sample and reverse transcribed into cDNA to serve as template. Here the immuneACCESS table is served through TCRdb, limited to in-frame sequences with V and J called. Missing clones are a known gap in these copies; in checked studies unresolved V genes cover under half, and the rest lacks a known reason. Recorded for this sample are fewer than 250,000 clones; roughly 44% of them occurred a single time. Clones ranked in the top ten supply approximately 2.9% of the sample. The sequenced sample was CD4+ T cells sorted from blood, obtained at approximately week 36, from a patient treated with tofacitinib. The receptors were sampled from a human donor with alopecia areata.

J is TRBJ2-7 and V is TRBV5-1; D ambiguous. CDR1 SGHRS and CDR2 YFSETQ come from the germline V gene. The CDR3 is made up of 14 amino acids. The V gene lost 0 bases and the J gene lost 0 bases, with 7 bases spanning the gap. CDR3 in amino acids: CASSLDYSSYEQYF. The DNA of the CDR3 is TGCGCCAGCAGCTTGGATTACAGCTCCTACGAGCAGTACTTC. Full variable domain (rest looked up from reference TRBV5-1 and TRBJ2-7): KAGVTQTPRYLIKTRGQQVTLSCSPISGHRSVSWYQQTPGQGLQFLFEYFSETQRNKGNFPGRFSGRQFSNSRSEMNVSTLELGDSALYLCASSLDYSSYEQYFGPGTRLTVT.

This clone was seen a handful of times. CDR3 loop: CASSLFTLPGETQYF. The CDR3 DNA follows: TGTGCCAGCAGCCTTTTCACCCTCCCGGGGGAGACCCAGTACTTC. The chain recombines TRBV5-4 with TRBJ2-5, with D possibly TRBD2 on 5 matching bases. V lost 4 bases and J 5 bases, leaving 18 bases between the germline ends. Germline assignment: CDR1 SGHNT and CDR2 YYREEE (reference sequence). This CDR3 has 15 amino acids.

V is TRBV7-2 and J is TRBJ2-7; D not certain. V lost 3 bases and J lost 2, with 11 bases in between. This CDR3 spans 14 amino acids. Germline CDR1 SGHTA, CDR2 FQGNSA. CDR3 amino acids: CASSFSRTPYEQYF. CDR3 DNA sequence: TGTGCCAGCAGCTTCAGTCGGACCCCCTACGAGCAGTACTTC.

Only a few counts were recorded for this clone. The chain is built from TRBV5-1 and TRBJ2-3, with D perhaps matching TRBD2 (6 bases). From germline, CDR1 is SGHRS and CDR2 YFSETQ. Trimming left V 0 bases short and J 4 bases short, with 9 bases between. The CDR3 is 14 amino acids. The CDR3 region is CASSLETRSDTQYF. CDR3 in DNA: TGCGCCAGCAGCTTGGAGACTAGGTCAGATACGCAGTATTTT. Full variable domain (rest looked up from reference TRBV5-1 and TRBJ2-3): KAGVTQTPRYLIKTRGQQVTLSCSPISGHRSVSWYQQTPGQGLQFLFEYFSETQRNKGNFPGRFSGRQFSNSRSEMNVSTLELGDSALYLCASSLETRSDTQYFGPGTRLTVL.

V usage is TRBV6-5 and J usage is TRBJ1-2; 7 nucleotides match TRBD1. Looked up from germline, CDR1 is MNHEY and CDR2 is SVGAGI. The CDR3 contains 14 residues. V dropped 5 bases and J dropped 3; count of bases not matched to a gene: 6. DNA of the CDR3: TGTGCCAGCAGTCGGCGGACAGGAGACTATGGCTACACCTTC. It is translated as CASSRRTGDYGYTF.

The chain joins TRBV6-1 to TRBJ2-7; a possible D gene is TRBD2 (5 bases). Trimming left V 7 bases short and J 3 bases short, with 16 bases between. This CDR3 is 14 amino acids long. Germline assignment: CDR1 MNHNS and CDR2 SASEGT. The CDR3 is CASKEGPSYYEQYF. CDR3 DNA: TGTGCCAGCAAAGAGGGTCCCTCTTACTACGAGCAGTACTTC.

This clone was observed a few times. The chain carries TRBV6-6 and TRBJ1-3; no clear D. The V and J ends lost 0 bases and 6 bases respectively, with 6 bases between them. The germline V gene encodes CDR1 MNHNY and CDR2 SVGAGI (reference sequence). The CDR3 runs 13 residues. The CDR3 protein is CASSYSAANTIYF. CDR3 nucleotides: TGTGCCAGCAGTTACTCGGCGGCAAACACCATATATTTT.

The chain has TRBV30 and TRBJ2-3; D could derive from TRBD1 or TRBD2 (5 bases each). The germline gives CDR1 GTSNPN, CDR2 SVGIG (reference sequence). This CDR3 is 16 amino acids long. V was clipped by 0 bases and J by 6 bases, with 19 bases between them. This chain's CDR3 is CAWSVFGRELRDTQYF. The CDR3 coding sequence is TGTGCCTGGAGTGTCTTCGGCAGGGAGCTGAGGGATACGCAGTATTTT.

This clone was counted only a few times. The chain couples TRBV28 to TRBJ2-7, with TRBD2 as a possible D gene (6 bases). The CDR3 is made up of 16 amino acids. V lost 5 bases and J 4 bases, leaving 21 bases between the germline ends. Germline CDR1 and CDR2: MDHEN and SYDVKM. The CDR3 DNA is TGTGCCAGCAGTCTTCTCGGAGGGGCGTTAACGTACGAGCAGTACTTC. Its protein product is CASSLLGGALTYEQYF.